Each of the 29 T cell receptor beta chains below was sequenced from the same sample in a study of T cell responses to AZD1222 COVID-19 vaccine. TCRdb's copy holds only in-frame clones and misses some; the assay was immunoSEQ multiplex PCR. The sample lists roughly 110,000 clones; about 90% were seen once. The sample in question was peripheral blood, obtained 28 days after the second AZD1222 dose. These receptors originate from an adult who received the AZD1222 COVID-19 vaccine.

The genes are TRBV10-3 and TRBJ1-2; TRBD1 matches 8 bases. The CDR3 extends over 15 amino acids. CDR1 and CDR2 (germline): ENHRY, SYGVKD. Germline trimming cut 4 bases from V and 5 bases from J; bases unmatched to any gene: 9. The CDR3 region is CAISGIQGALYGYTF. CDR3 nucleotide sequence: TGTGCCATCAGTGGGATCCAGGGGGCTCTGTATGGCTACACCTTC.

For this clone: The junction departs from germline at one end; a sequencing error may be responsible. The rearrangement uses TRBV7-7 and TRBJ2-1; D is ambiguous. The germline CDR1 and CDR2 sequences are SSHAT and FNYEAQ (reference sequence). The CDR3 runs to 14 residues. The CDR3 nucleotides are TGTGCTAGCAGCTTAGAAGGGCTGAGCAATGAGCAGTTCTTC. The encoded protein is CASSLEGLSNEQFF.

The chain uses TRBV15 and TRBJ2-5; no clear D. Germline V gene data show CDR1 as LNHNV and CDR2 as YYDKDF (reference sequence). The CDR3 contains 15 residues. The V gene lost 0 bases and the J gene lost 0 bases, with 8 bases spanning the gap. In DNA, the CDR3 is TGTGCCACCAGCAGAGACAGCTCCTACCAAGAGACCCAGTACTTC. This translates into CATSRDSSYQETQYF. The complete variable domain, with remaining parts taken from reference TRBV15 and TRBJ2-5, reads DAMVIQNPRYQVTQFGKPVTLSCSQTLNHNVMYWYQQKSSQAPKLLFHYYDKDFNNEADTPDNFQSRRPNTSFCFLDIRSPGLGDTAMYLCATSRDSSYQETQYFGPGTRLLVL.

The chain joins TRBV6-4 to TRBJ1-5, with 7 bases matching TRBD1. With 6 bases clipped from V and 4 bases from J, the junction kept 6 bases outside the gene matches. Germline V lookup: CDR1 MRHNA, CDR2 SNTAGT. CDR3 length: 14 amino acids. CDR3 region: CASSVPGGNQPQHF. CDR3 DNA sequence: TGTGCCAGCAGCGTCCCAGGGGGTAATCAGCCCCAGCATTTT.

The chain recombines TRBV27 with TRBJ1-4; D is perhaps TRBD1 (6 bases). V shed 0 bases and J shed 5 bases, with 10 bases lying between them. The CDR3 contains 15 residues. Germline loops: CDR1 MNHEY, CDR2 SMNVEV (reference sequence). The DNA for the CDR3 is TGTGCCAGCAGTTTATCGGCAGGGGAAAATGAAAAACTGTTTTTT. Protein sequence: CASSLSAGENEKLFF. The full variable domain, completed using reference TRBV27 and TRBJ1-4, is EAQVTQNPRYLITVTGKKLTVTCSQNMNHEYMSWYRQDPGLGLRQIYYSMNVEVTDKGDVPEGYKVSRKEKRNFPLILESPSPNQTSLYFCASSLSAGENEKLFFGSGTQLSVL.

This rearrangement joins TRBV10-1 to TRBJ1-6; 11 bases match TRBD1. V trimming: 4 bases; J trimming: 9 bases; junction bases outside the gene matches: 5. The CDR3 runs 15 residues. The germline gives CDR1 WNHNN, CDR2 SYGVQD (reference sequence). CDR3 sequence reads: CASSGGQGARSPLHF. In DNA, the CDR3 is TGCGCCAGCAGTGGCGGACAGGGGGCGCGTTCACCCCTCCACTTT.

A note on this clone: Within the sample, other DNA sequences also encode this same CDR3. This chain connects TRBV12-3 or TRBV12-4 to TRBJ1-2; TRBD1 matches at 8 bases. The trim removed 5 bases at V and 8 bases at J, leaving 7 bases unmatched. The CDR3 covers 13 residues. The CDR3 bases are TGTGCCAGCAGTCTCGGACAGGGAGGAGGCTACACCTTC. It yields the protein CASSLGQGGGYTF.

The gene calls are TRBV18 and TRBJ1-4; possibly TRBD1 for D (5 bases). This CDR3 contains 16 residues. Per the germline V gene, CDR1 is KGHSH and CDR2 is LQKENI. The V end was cut by 2 bases, the J end by 0 bases, with 10 bases between. The CDR3 region is CASSPFTGATNEKLFF. The DNA of the CDR3 is TGTGCCAGCTCACCATTTACAGGAGCAACTAATGAAAAACTGTTTTTT.

The chain has TRBV6-2 or TRBV6-3 and TRBJ2-3, with TRBD1 as a possible D gene (6 bases). The CDR3 contains 14 residues. Germline assignment: CDR1 MNHEY and CDR2 SVGEGT. V was cut by 4 bases and J by 3 bases, with 11 bases left in between. CDR3 nucleotides: TGTGCCAGCAGTTTGCAGGGGTATACAGATACGCAGTATTTT. Protein product: CASSLQGYTDTQYF.

The gene calls are TRBV4-3 and TRBJ2-7; 7 bases are a match to TRBD2. The CDR3 is 15 amino acids. V lost 1 base to trimming and J lost 1 base; unmatched junction nucleotides: 4. Per the germline V gene, CDR1 is LGHNA and CDR2 is YSLEER. CDR3 residues: CASSQATGGSYEQYF. The CDR3 nucleotides read TGCGCCAGCAGCCAAGCCACCGGGGGGTCCTACGAGCAGTACTTC.

This rearrangement joins TRBV18 to TRBJ1-1, with TRBD1 identical over 8 bases. Trimming removed 4 bases from V and 3 bases from J; junction bases left unmatched: 4. The CDR3 has 14 residues. Germline V CDR1 and CDR2: KGHSH, LQKENI. CDR3 coding DNA: TGTGCCAGCTCACTAACAGGGGGGGACACTGAAGCTTTCTTT. Its protein product is CASSLTGGDTEAFF.

The chain has TRBV25-1 and TRBJ1-2; 7 bases fit TRBD1. The CDR3 consists of 14 residues. Trimming removed 7 bases from V and 4 bases from J; junction bases left unmatched: 9. From germline, CDR1 is MGHDK and CDR2 SYGVNS. CDR3: CASTTSDRFYGYTF. The CDR3 DNA reads TGTGCCAGCACGACCTCGGACAGGTTCTATGGCTACACCTTC.

This chain connects TRBV27 to TRBJ1-5; TRBD1 might be the D (5 bases). Germline loops: CDR1 MNHEY, CDR2 SMNVEV (reference sequence). Trimming removed 6 bases at V and 4 bases at J, with 16 bases between. The CDR3 has 15 amino acids. CDR3 sequence (DNA): TGTGCCAGCAGACCCCGGGCAGGGTTGAATCAGCCCCAGCATTTT. Its protein product is CASRPRAGLNQPQHF.

The table lists this clone with a count of one. The chain links TRBV10-3 to TRBJ1-2; D ambiguous. The V gene's germline CDR1 is ENHRY and CDR2 SYGVKD. The CDR3 totals 13 residues. V shed 6 bases and J shed 2 bases, with 10 bases lying between them. The CDR3 loop is CAIRKADNYGYTF. The CDR3 coding sequence is TGTGCCATCAGGAAGGCGGACAACTATGGCTACACCTTC.

This clone was seen a few times. V usage is TRBV19 and J usage is TRBJ1-5; the D is unclear. Between the trimmed V and J ends, which lost 3 bases and 9 bases, there was a span of 9 bases. The CDR3 loop spans 12 amino acids. Germline CDR1 is LNHDA and CDR2 is SQIVND (reference sequence). The CDR3 is CASSILVGPQHF. CDR3 bases: TGTGCCAGTAGTATCCTGGTAGGGCCCCAGCATTTT.

The chain carries TRBV6-5 and TRBJ2-3; 7 bases are a match to TRBD1. Losses at the gene ends were 6 bases for V and 2 bases for J; bases not matched to a gene: 5. The CDR3 spans 14 residues. Germline loops: CDR1 MNHEY, CDR2 SVGAGI. CDR3 sequence reads: CASRQTGNTDTQYF. In nucleotides, the CDR3 is TGTGCCAGCAGACAGACAGGGAACACAGATACGCAGTATTTT.

V usage is TRBV7-2 and J usage is TRBJ2-3; D remains unclear. The CDR3 length is 13 residues. Deletions cut 5 bases from V and 4 bases from J, with 10 bases between. CDR1 SGHTA and CDR2 FQGNSA come from the germline V gene. The CDR3 region has the DNA TGTGCCAGCAGCGCGGAATCAGCAGATACGCAGTATTTT. It translates to CASSAESADTQYF.

The chain is built from TRBV2 and TRBJ1-4; TRBD1 matches 10 bases. Trimming took 11 bases from V and 7 from J; bases not matched to a gene: 16. The germline CDR1 and CDR2 sequences are SNHLY and FYNNEI. CDR3 length: 16 residues. This chain's CDR3 is CASLRDRGFVGEKLFF. DNA of the CDR3: TGTGCCTCCCTCCGGGACAGGGGCTTTGTGGGTGAAAAACTGTTTTTT.

This clone was seen a few times. This chain connects TRBV15 to TRBJ1-6; 10 bases map to TRBD1. The CDR3 totals 16 residues. Germline CDR1 LNHNV, CDR2 YYDKDF (reference sequence). V dropped 1 base and J dropped 8; count of bases not matched to a gene: 5. CDR3 protein: CATSRGFGTGDSPLHF. The CDR3 bases are TGTGCCACCAGCAGAGGTTTTGGGACAGGGGATTCACCCCTCCACTTT.

This clone was observed a single time. V is TRBV4-3 and J is TRBJ2-7; the D is unclear. Trimming cost V 0 bases and J 4 bases, with 13 bases left between them. The V gene's germline CDR1 is LGHNA and CDR2 YSLEER. The CDR3 runs to 15 residues. Here the CDR3 DNA reads TGCGCCAGCAGCCAAGATCGGCAGAATAATTACGAGCAGTACTTC. Its translation: CASSQDRQNNYEQYF.

The chain couples TRBV27 to TRBJ1-5; weak D call: TRBD1 (6 bases). This CDR3 has 15 amino acids. V was cut by 6 bases and J by 6 bases, with 18 bases left in between. Per the germline V gene, CDR1 is MNHEY and CDR2 is SMNVEV (reference sequence). CDR3 nucleotide sequence: TGTGCCAGCAGGGGATTGTCAGGGGTTTCTCAGCCCCAGCATTTT. Its translation is CASRGLSGVSQPQHF.

This rearrangement joins TRBV10-3 to TRBJ1-5; D remains unclear. From germline, CDR1 is ENHRY and CDR2 SYGVKD. The CDR3 has 15 residues. Between the trimmed V and J ends, which lost 0 bases and 3 bases, there was a span of 9 bases. CDR3 sequence: CAISESQAYNQPQHF. The CDR3 DNA is TGTGCCATCAGTGAGTCTCAGGCATACAATCAGCCCCAGCATTTT.

The chain carries TRBV7-3 and TRBJ2-2; 12 bases agree with TRBD2. This CDR3 comprises 17 residues. V shed 3 bases and J 1 base; nucleotides not matched to a gene: 3. Germline CDR1 SGHTA, CDR2 FQGTGA. CDR3 sequence: CASSFSGLAGNTGELFF. The CDR3 coding sequence is TGTGCCAGCAGCTTTTCGGGACTAGCGGGGAACACCGGGGAGCTGTTTTTT.

The chain links TRBV19 to TRBJ1-5; 8 bases line up with TRBD1. J lost 5 bases, V lost 2 bases, and 2 bases had no gene match. The CDR3 is 14 residues long. The germline V gene encodes CDR1 LNHDA and CDR2 SQIVND (reference sequence). The DNA of the CDR3 is TGTGCCAGTAGTATAACAGGGGGGCATCAGCCCCAGCATTTT. It yields the protein CASSITGGHQPQHF.

The chain carries TRBV7-2 and TRBJ2-7, with D unresolved. Germline V lookup: CDR1 SGHTA, CDR2 FQGNSA. The CDR3 has 12 residues. V shed 5 bases and J shed 4 bases, with 9 bases lying between them. The CDR3 DNA is TGTGCCAGCAGCGTCACGTTTTACGAGCAGTACTTC. This translates into CASSVTFYEQYF.

This clone was detected a few times. This rearrangement joins TRBV4-2 to TRBJ2-3; D might be TRBD2 (6 bases). Germline loops: CDR1 LGHNA, CDR2 YNFKEQ. V shed 4 bases and J shed 0 bases, with 17 bases lying between them. This CDR3 spans 17 amino acids. The CDR3 DNA reads TGTGCCAGCAGCCCCACTGCGGACGGGGGAAGCACAGATACGCAGTATTTT. It is translated as CASSPTADGGSTDTQYF.

This rearrangement joins TRBV11-3 to TRBJ2-1; D call uncertain. V was clipped by 4 bases and J by 4 bases, with 8 bases between them. The CDR3 sequence is 13 residues long. Germline V lookup: CDR1 SGHNT, CDR2 YENEEA. CDR3 coding DNA: TGTGCCAGCAGCTGGGGTGTATACAATGAGCAGTTCTTC. This translates into CASSWGVYNEQFF.

V gene TRBV5-1 combines with J gene TRBJ2-5, with 8 positions matching TRBD1. The CDR3 extends over 15 amino acids. Germline V gene data show CDR1 as SGHRS and CDR2 as YFSETQ. Trimming took 1 base from V and 5 from J; bases not matched to a gene: 7. CDR3 coding DNA: TGCGCCAGCAGCTTGCGGGCAGGGGGCGTGGAGACCCAGTACTTC. Amino acids: CASSLRAGGVETQYF.

This chain connects TRBV7-9 to TRBJ2-5, with a tentative D call TRBD1 (6 bases). There are 15 residues in the CDR3. CDR1 is SEHNR, CDR2 FQNEAQ, per germline (reference sequence). Trimming shortened V by 5 bases and J by 1 base, and 14 bases separated the two germline ends. The CDR3 protein is CASSRFQDSQETQYF. The CDR3 nucleotides read TGTGCCAGCAGCCGGTTTCAGGACAGCCAAGAGACCCAGTACTTC.